This TCR beta chain was sequenced in a study of T cell clonality in common variable immunodeficiency. Broader study findings: In common variable immunodeficiency, TCR beta chains reportedly carried fewer deletions and N-nucleotide insertions.

This clone was detected many times. Antigen specificity is unknown. The sequenced fragment ends 3 residues before the CDR3 boundary, so the rest is inferred from the germline J gene. Control and CVID samples contributed equal amounts of genomic DNA. The assay was immunoSEQ multiplex PCR, and TCRdb's table has in-frame clones only and misses some. The profile covers around 24,000 clones, none occurring a single time. Patients had low serum IgG, IgA and/or IgM and specific antibody deficiency. CVID subjects were neither ill nor on immunomodulatory or immunosuppressive medication at sampling. Heparinized whole blood, about 5 to 8.5 ml, came from each donor. CDR3 size: 12 residues. Germline CDR1 KGHSH, CDR2 LQKENI. Unmatched junction bases numbered 3, after V lost 6 bases and J lost 5 bases.

The sequenced material came from peripheral blood mononuclear cells. The chain couples TRBV18 to TRBJ2-5; 7 bases line up with TRBD1. This clonotype was sampled from a human donor with common variable immunodeficiency. The CDR3 protein is CASSNRGETQYF. CDR3 DNA, as far as it was read: TGTGCCAGCTCGAACAGGGGCGAGACC.